This T cell receptor beta chain originates from a study of cytomegalovirus exposure and HLA in healthy donors. In the study overall: When 300 to 400 donors were genotyped, over 80% of them were found to fall in the Caucasian-associated ancestry cluster. The study's findings and limits: V segments that were indistinguishable, TRBV6-2 and TRBV6-3 among them, were omitted from analysis. Segments of the TCR beta V type were, in most cases, productive about 87% or about 30% of the time in an earlier analysis.

The PCR employed 60 Vbeta primers together with 13 Jbeta primers. Repertoires were generated with immunoSEQ multiplex PCR, while TCRdb's copy carries only in-frame clones and drops some. This table has approximately 150,000 clones, 70% to 85% appearing once. Per germline, CDR1 LNHDA and CDR2 SQIVND (reference sequence). The CDR3 consists of 17 residues. V gave up 4 bases and J gave up 7 bases; unmatched junction bases: 15. As concerns this clone: The antigen is undetermined.

The chain uses TRBV19 and TRBJ1-5, with TRBD1 identical over 8 bases. The sequence was collected from a young man in good health and CMV-seronegative. Input material: PBMCs. CDR3 region: CASSTTLGQGGGQPQHF. The CDR3 coding sequence is TGTGCCAGTAGTACAACCCTAGGACAGGGAGGTGGGCAGCCCCAGCATTTT.